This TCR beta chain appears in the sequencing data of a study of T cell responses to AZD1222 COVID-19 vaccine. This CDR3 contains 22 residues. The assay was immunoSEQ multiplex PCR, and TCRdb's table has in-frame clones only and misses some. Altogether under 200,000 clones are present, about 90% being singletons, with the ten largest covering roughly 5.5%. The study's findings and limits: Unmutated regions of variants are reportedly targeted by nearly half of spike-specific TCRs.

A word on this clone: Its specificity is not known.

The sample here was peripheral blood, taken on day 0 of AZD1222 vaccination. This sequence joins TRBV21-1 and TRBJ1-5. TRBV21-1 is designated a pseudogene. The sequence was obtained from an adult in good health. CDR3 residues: CASSKALCVSGGLFNSNQPQHF. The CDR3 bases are TGTGCCAGCAGCAAAGCGCTTTGTGTCAGTGGGGGGCTCTTCAATAGCAATCAGCCCCAGCATTTT.